The clone carrying this T cell receptor beta chain was detected ten times or more. Its antigen is as yet unknown. Germline CDR1 and CDR2: SQVTM and ANQGSEA. After removal of 7 bases from V and 1 base from J, the junction contained 12 bases not matched to a gene. This CDR3 comprises 15 residues. The data were taken from a study of blood T cells in healthy people across ages. Total RNA extracted from each sample amounted to at least 6 micrograms. Study-level points and caveats: Versus aged donors, long-lived donors had higher diversity and more naive CD4+ cells. PBMCs that were unsorted prevented a conclusive naive versus antigen-experienced comparison. The percentage of naive T cells correlated strongly with TCR beta diversity.

Together with a sample-barcoded 5' primer, a J-beta primer mix was included in a second PCR lasting 7 to 11 cycles. TCRdb redid the calling of the 5' RACE reads with MiXCR, one entry per CDR3 protein. Here the sample spans about 1.6 million distinct CDR3 sequences, almost 35% being singletons. Sequencing used blood. This TCR was sampled from a woman under 40 in good health. The chain recombines TRBV29-1 with TRBJ2-5, with TRBD2 matching over 7 bases. This chain's CDR3 is CSGALRGRVQETQYF. The CDR3 DNA reads as TGCAGCGGCGCCCTTCGTGGGAGGGTCCAAGAGACCCAGTACTTC. Filled out from reference TRBV29-1 and TRBJ2-5, the complete variable domain reads SAVISQKPSRDICQRGTSLTIQCQVDSQVTMMFWYRQQPGQSLTLIATANQGSEATYESGFVIDKFPISRPNLTFSTLTVSNMSPEDSSIYLCSGALRGRVQETQYFGPGTRLLVL.